The 25 T cell receptor beta chains below were found in one sample sequenced in a study of PD-1 blockade in classical Hodgkin lymphoma. All patients relapsed after autologous stem cell transplantation, and brentuximab vedotin exposure varied. Profiling relied on immunoSEQ multiplex PCR, and the TCRdb table lists in-frame clones only, not all of them. Here the sample spans about 26,000 clones, roughly 62% being singletons. The sequenced sample was peripheral blood mononuclear cells (PBMCs), obtained before the second cycle of nivolumab. The origin of the receptors is a human donor with classical Hodgkin lymphoma.

This rearrangement joins TRBV30 to TRBJ2-3; unclear D gene. The V gene's germline CDR1 is GTSNPN and CDR2 SVGIG (reference sequence). CDR3 length: 12 residues. V was clipped by 2 bases and J by 1 base, with 4 bases between them. This CDR3 reads CAWSLGTDTQYF. In DNA, the CDR3 is TGTGCCTGGAGTCTGGGCACAGATACGCAGTATTTT.

The chain joins TRBV25-1 to TRBJ2-5; TRBD1 matches at 9 bases. Germline CDR1 is MGHDK and CDR2 is SYGVNS. V shed 6 bases and J 4 bases; nucleotides not matched to a gene: 6. The CDR3 contains 14 residues. The CDR3 DNA sequence: TGTGCCAGCAGCGGACAGGGGATTAGAGAGACCCAGTACTTC. Translating gives CASSGQGIRETQYF.

The chain carries TRBV18 and TRBJ2-5; D not certain. From germline, CDR1 is KGHSH and CDR2 LQKENI. Between the trimmed V and J ends, which lost 2 bases and 2 bases, there was a span of 6 bases. There are 13 residues in the CDR3. In nucleotides, the CDR3 is TGTGCCAGCTCACCAGGGTTGCAAGAGACCCAGTACTTC. This gives the protein CASSPGLQETQYF.

The V call is TRBV7-9, the J call TRBJ1-5; D call uncertain. Trimming pared 9 bases from V and 3 bases from J, leaving 15 bases between. Germline V gene sequence: CDR1 SEHNR, CDR2 FQNEAQ (reference sequence). The CDR3 loop spans 14 amino acids. As DNA, the CDR3 is TGTGCCAGTAGTCCGGGGAGTATCAATCAGCCCCAGCATTTT. Translation: CASSPGSINQPQHF.

The rearrangement uses TRBV9 and TRBJ1-2; D is ambiguous. In germline, CDR1 is SGDLS, CDR2 YYNGEE. CDR3 length: 13 amino acids. V was clipped by 0 bases and J by 0 bases, with 3 bases between them. CDR3 DNA: TGTGCCAGCAGCGTAGGGTCTAACTATGGCTACACCTTC. Protein: CASSVGSNYGYTF. Together with reference TRBV9 and TRBJ1-2, the CDR3 gives the full variable domain: DSGVTQTPKHLITATGQRVTLRCSPRSGDLSVYWYQQSLDQGLQFLIQYYNGEERAKGNILERFSAQQFPDLHSELNLSSLELGDSALYFCASSVGSNYGYTFGSGTRLTVV.

The chain links TRBV6-5 to TRBJ1-1, with D perhaps matching TRBD1 (6 bases). This CDR3 region has 13 residues. Trimming stripped 5 bases from V and 11 bases from J, with 18 bases between. Germline V gives CDR1 MNHEY, CDR2 SVGAGI. The CDR3 region is CASSETGALGAFF. CDR3 DNA: TGTGCCAGCAGTGAGACAGGAGCCCTGGGGGCTTTCTTT.

On this clone itself: One junction end disagrees with the germline gene, perhaps due to a read error. The CDR3 DNA follows: TGTGCCGGCAGCTTTTCGGGGGTCTACAATGAGCAGTTCTTC. Protein product: CAGSFSGVYNEQFF. This chain links TRBV5-4 with TRBJ2-1, with D maybe TRBD2 (6 bases). The CDR3 sequence is 14 residues long. Germline V gene sequence: CDR1 SGHNT, CDR2 YYREEE (reference sequence).

The rearrangement uses TRBV9 and TRBJ1-2, with D unclear. Germline V gives CDR1 SGDLS, CDR2 YYNGEE. The CDR3 consists of 13 residues. V was pared by 0 bases and J by 4 bases, with 7 bases between. The CDR3 region is CASSVAAGYGYTF. The CDR3 DNA is TGTGCCAGCAGCGTAGCAGCGGGCTATGGCTACACCTTC.

Only one count was recorded for this clone. The chain has TRBV28 and TRBJ2-3, with D possibly being TRBD2 (6 bases). The CDR3 is 14 amino acids. Germline CDR1 and CDR2: MDHEN and SYDVKM. V was cut by 10 bases and J by 7 bases, with 21 bases left in between. For the CDR3, the DNA is TGTGCCATCGCCCCGGACTACCGGACTAATACGCAGTATTTT. The encoded protein is CAIAPDYRTNTQYF.

By proportion, this clone is medium-sized. The chain recombines TRBV5-1 with TRBJ1-1; D not resolved. The CDR3 sequence is 14 residues long. Germline values: CDR1 SGHRS, CDR2 YFSETQ. V shed 4 bases and J shed 4 bases, with 14 bases lying between them. The CDR3 nucleotides read TGCGCCAGCAGCCAACCGCAGCTGGGCACTGAAGCTTTCTTT. Translating gives CASSQPQLGTEAFF.

The J gene is TRBJ2-2, the V gene TRBV19; D remains unclear. V lost 1 base and J 3 bases, leaving 6 bases between the germline ends. The length of the CDR3 is 14 residues. Germline CDR1 LNHDA, CDR2 SQIVND (reference sequence). CDR3 amino acids: CASSIATDTGELFF. CDR3 coding DNA: TGTGCCAGTAGTATAGCTACAGACACCGGGGAGCTGTTTTTT.

A single count supports this clone. The V call is TRBV2, the J call TRBJ1-6; 10 bases match TRBD1. J was trimmed by 7 bases and V by 3 bases; bases with no gene match: 3. Germline V gene sequence: CDR1 SNHLY, CDR2 FYNNEI. The CDR3 totals 15 residues. The CDR3 region has the DNA TGTGCCAGCAGTGACAGGACAGGGGGGAATTCACCCCTCCACTTT. Translation: CASSDRTGGNSPLHF.

The count of this clone is one. This sample includes further DNA sequences coding for the same CDR3. The genes are TRBV6-5 and TRBJ2-1; TRBD1 matches at 7 bases. Germline assignment: CDR1 MNHEY and CDR2 SVGAGI. With V trimmed by 2 bases and J by 6 bases, 4 bases remained unmatched. This CDR3 contains 14 residues. The CDR3 coding sequence is TGTGCCAGCAGTTACGCCGGGACAGTCAATGAGCAGTTCTTC. The encoded protein is CASSYAGTVNEQFF.

The V and J genes are TRBV30 and TRBJ1-5; TRBD1 aligns across 7 bases. This CDR3 has 14 residues. Germline-derived CDR1 and CDR2 are GTSNPN and SVGIG (reference sequence). V shed 1 base, J shed 1 base, and the junction held 1 base outside the gene matches. CDR3 region: CAWSEGGSNQPQHF. CDR3 nucleotides: TGTGCCTGGAGTGAAGGGGGCAGCAATCAGCCCCAGCATTTT. Complete variable domain (other parts from reference TRBV30 and TRBJ1-5): SQTIHQWPATLVQPVGSPLSLECTVEGTSNPNLYWYRQAAGRGLQLLFYSVGIGQISSEVPQNLSASRPQDRQFILSSKKLLLSDSGFYLCAWSEGGSNQPQHFGDGTRLSIL.

This clone was counted a few times. The chain carries TRBV30 and TRBJ2-1, with 7 bases that match TRBD2. The CDR3 runs 14 residues. Germline assignment: CDR1 GTSNPN and CDR2 SVGIG (reference sequence). After removal of 4 bases from V and 1 base from J, the junction contained 4 bases not matched to a gene. The CDR3 loop reads CAWNGRNSYNEQFF. The DNA of the CDR3 is TGTGCCTGGAACGGGAGGAATTCCTACAATGAGCAGTTCTTC. The variable domain in full, completed from reference TRBV30 and TRBJ2-1, reads SQTIHQWPATLVQPVGSPLSLECTVEGTSNPNLYWYRQAAGRGLQLLFYSVGIGQISSEVPQNLSASRPQDRQFILSSKKLLLSDSGFYLCAWNGRNSYNEQFFGPGTRLTVL.

This rearrangement joins TRBV7-2 to TRBJ1-1; D remains ambiguous. The CDR3 is 13 amino acids. Trimming stripped 3 bases from V and 5 bases from J, with 10 bases between. The germline V gene has CDR1 SGHTA and CDR2 FQGNSA. CDR3 coding DNA: TGTGCCAGCAGCTTCATCGACGCGACTGAAGCTTTCTTT. Its protein product is CASSFIDATEAFF.

The V call is TRBV4-1, the J call TRBJ2-5; D might be TRBD1 (6 bases). CDR1 is MGHRA and CDR2 is YSYEKL in the germline V gene. This CDR3 is built from 14 residues. Between the trimmed V and J ends, which lost 1 base and 5 bases, there was a span of 11 bases. Here the CDR3 reads CASSQVGRGETQYF. CDR3 nucleotide sequence: TGCGCCAGCAGCCAAGTGGGCAGGGGTGAGACCCAGTACTTC.

The J gene is TRBJ2-2, the V gene TRBV7-9; D perhaps matches TRBD2 (5 bases). CDR3 length: 14 residues. V was trimmed by 7 bases and J by 3 bases, leaving 12 bases between them. Germline loops: CDR1 SEHNR, CDR2 FQNEAQ (reference sequence). CDR3 loop: CASILEGYTGELFF. The CDR3 DNA is TGTGCCAGCATCCTTGAGGGTTACACCGGGGAGCTGTTTTTT. The entire variable domain, with the rest obtained from reference TRBV7-9 and TRBJ2-2, is as follows: DTGVSQNPRHKITKRGQNVTFRCDPISEHNRLYWYRQTLGQGPEFLTYFQNEAQLEKSRLLSDRFSAERPKGSFSTLEIQRTEQGDSAMYLCASILEGYTGELFFGEGSRLTVL.

The chain links TRBV7-2 to TRBJ2-2, with D possibly called TRBD1 or TRBD2 (6 bases each). The V end lost 1 base, the J end lost 7 bases, and 10 bases lay between the germline ends. The CDR3 consists of 14 residues. CDR1 is SGHTA and CDR2 is FQGNSA in the germline V gene. CDR3 sequence: CASSLGGGRGELFF. DNA of the CDR3: TGTGCCAGCAGCTTAGGTGGGGGGCGCGGGGAGCTGTTTTTT.

The V call is TRBV2, the J call TRBJ2-1; no reliable D call. CDR3 length equals 14 residues. Trimming took off 6 bases at V and 0 bases at J, with 9 bases between the two ends. CDR1 is SNHLY, CDR2 FYNNEI, per germline. The CDR3 DNA follows: TGTGCCAGCAGAGGGCCGAGCTCCTACAATGAGCAGTTCTTC. It translates to CASRGPSSYNEQFF.

The chain is built from TRBV7-9 and TRBJ1-2; D is ambiguous. The CDR3 consists of 11 residues. Germline V gene data show CDR1 as SEHNR and CDR2 as FQNEAQ (reference sequence). The V end was cut by 2 bases, the J end by 3 bases, with 1 base between. CDR3 residues: CASSLHYGYTF. The CDR3 region has the DNA TGTGCCAGCAGCTTACACTATGGCTACACCTTC.

The rearrangement joins TRBV5-8 to TRBJ1-5; the D is unclear. V was trimmed by 0 bases and J by 1 base, leaving 14 bases between them. This CDR3 is built from 17 residues. Germline CDR1 SGHTS, CDR2 YDEGEE. The CDR3 is CASSLVSGFWSNQPQHF. The DNA of the CDR3 is TGTGCCAGCAGCTTGGTTAGCGGGTTTTGGAGCAATCAGCCCCAGCATTTT.

Written as DNA, the CDR3 is TGTGCCAGCATTGACTTGGGGGGTAGGACTGAAGCTTTCTTT. Amino acid sequence: CASIDLGGRTEAFF. V is TRBV6-5 and J is TRBJ1-1; tentatively, D is TRBD1 (5 bases). The CDR3 runs to 14 residues. Germline V lookup: CDR1 MNHEY, CDR2 SVGAGI. V was cut by 7 bases and J by 5 bases, with 17 bases left in between.

The rearrangement links TRBV6-4 to TRBJ2-2; D possibly corresponds to TRBD1 (6 bases). CDR3 length equals 18 residues. Deletions cut 3 bases from V and 0 bases from J, with 17 bases between. Germline V gene data show CDR1 as MRHNA and CDR2 as SNTAGT. CDR3 DNA sequence: TGTGCCAGCAGTGAATACCCTACAGGGTCCGCGAACACCGGGGAGCTGTTTTTT. This codes for CASSEYPTGSANTGELFF.

The V call is TRBV5-6, the J call TRBJ1-4; 8 nucleotides line up with TRBD1. The germline V gene encodes CDR1 SGHDT and CDR2 YYEEEE. This CDR3 contains 16 residues. V trimming: 0 bases; J trimming: 4 bases; junction bases outside the gene matches: 5. The DNA for the CDR3 is TGTGCCAGCAGCTTGGACAGGGGGTCTGTTAATGAAAAACTGTTTTTT. It translates to CASSLDRGSVNEKLFF. Variable domain in full (rest from reference TRBV5-6 and TRBJ1-4): DAGVTQSPTHLIKTRGQQVTLRCSPKSGHDTVSWYQQALGQGPQFIFQYYEEEERQRGNFPDRFSGHQFPNYSSELNVNALLLGDSALYLCASSLDRGSVNEKLFFGSGTQLSVL.